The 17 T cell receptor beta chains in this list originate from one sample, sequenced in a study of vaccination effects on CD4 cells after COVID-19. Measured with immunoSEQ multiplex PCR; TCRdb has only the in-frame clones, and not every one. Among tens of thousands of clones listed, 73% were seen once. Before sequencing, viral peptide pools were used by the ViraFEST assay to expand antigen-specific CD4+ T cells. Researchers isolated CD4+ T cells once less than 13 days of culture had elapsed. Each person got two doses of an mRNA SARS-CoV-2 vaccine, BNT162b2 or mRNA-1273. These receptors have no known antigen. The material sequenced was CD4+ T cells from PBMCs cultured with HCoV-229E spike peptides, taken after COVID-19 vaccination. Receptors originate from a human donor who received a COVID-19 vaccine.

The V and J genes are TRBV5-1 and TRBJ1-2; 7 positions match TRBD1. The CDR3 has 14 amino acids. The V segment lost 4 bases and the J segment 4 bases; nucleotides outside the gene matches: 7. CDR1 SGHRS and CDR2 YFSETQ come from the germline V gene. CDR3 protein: CASSPRQGLYGYTF. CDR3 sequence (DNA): TGCGCCAGCAGCCCACGACAGGGACTCTATGGCTACACCTTC.

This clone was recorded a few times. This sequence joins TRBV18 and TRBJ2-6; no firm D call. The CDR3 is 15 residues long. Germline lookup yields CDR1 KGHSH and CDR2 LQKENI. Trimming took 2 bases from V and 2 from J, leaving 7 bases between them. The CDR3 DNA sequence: TGTGCCAGCTCACCAGACCAACCTGGGGCCAACGTCCTGACTTTC. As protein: CASSPDQPGANVLTF.

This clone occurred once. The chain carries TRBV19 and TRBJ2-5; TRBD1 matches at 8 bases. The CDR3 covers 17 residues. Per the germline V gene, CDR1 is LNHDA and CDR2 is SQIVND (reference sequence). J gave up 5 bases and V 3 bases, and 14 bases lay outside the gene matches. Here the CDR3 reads CASSIVGTGLIGETQYF. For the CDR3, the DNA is TGTGCCAGTAGTATCGTCGGGACAGGTCTAATCGGGGAGACCCAGTACTTC.

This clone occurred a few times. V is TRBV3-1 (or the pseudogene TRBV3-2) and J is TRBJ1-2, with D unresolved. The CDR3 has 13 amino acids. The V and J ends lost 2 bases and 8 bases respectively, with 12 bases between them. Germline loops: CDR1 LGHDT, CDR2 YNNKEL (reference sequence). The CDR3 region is CASSQTDLSGYTF. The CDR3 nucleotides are TGTGCCAGCAGCCAAACGGACCTTAGCGGCTACACCTTC.

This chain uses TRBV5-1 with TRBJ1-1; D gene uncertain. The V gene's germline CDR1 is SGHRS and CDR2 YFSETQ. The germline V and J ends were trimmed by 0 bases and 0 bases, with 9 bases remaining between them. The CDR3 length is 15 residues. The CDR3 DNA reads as TGCGCCAGCAGCTTGGACAGCTACATGAACACTGAAGCTTTCTTT. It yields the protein CASSLDSYMNTEAFF.

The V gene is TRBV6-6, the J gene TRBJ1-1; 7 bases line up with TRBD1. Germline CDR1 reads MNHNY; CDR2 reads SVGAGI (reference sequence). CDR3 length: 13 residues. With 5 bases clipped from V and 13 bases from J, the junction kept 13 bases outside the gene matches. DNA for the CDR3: TGTGCCAGCAGTCAAGACTTGACAGGGTATGATTTCTTT. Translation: CASSQDLTGYDFF.

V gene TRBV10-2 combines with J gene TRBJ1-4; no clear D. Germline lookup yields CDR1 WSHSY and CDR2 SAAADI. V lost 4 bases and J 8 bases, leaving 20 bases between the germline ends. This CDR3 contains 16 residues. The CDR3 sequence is CASSGKGLGYTEKLFF. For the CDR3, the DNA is TGCGCCAGCAGTGGTAAAGGCCTCGGATATACGGAAAAACTGTTTTTT.

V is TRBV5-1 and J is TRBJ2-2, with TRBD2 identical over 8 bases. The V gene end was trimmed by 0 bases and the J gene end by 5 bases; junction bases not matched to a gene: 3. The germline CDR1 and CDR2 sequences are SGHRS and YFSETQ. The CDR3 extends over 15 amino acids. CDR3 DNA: TGCGCCAGCAGCTTGGGGCCGGGAGGGACCGGGGAGCTGTTTTTT. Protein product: CASSLGPGGTGELFF. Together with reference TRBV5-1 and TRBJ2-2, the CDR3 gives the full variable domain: KAGVTQTPRYLIKTRGQQVTLSCSPISGHRSVSWYQQTPGQGLQFLFEYFSETQRNKGNFPGRFSGRQFSNSRSEMNVSTLELGDSALYLCASSLGPGGTGELFFGEGSRLTVL.

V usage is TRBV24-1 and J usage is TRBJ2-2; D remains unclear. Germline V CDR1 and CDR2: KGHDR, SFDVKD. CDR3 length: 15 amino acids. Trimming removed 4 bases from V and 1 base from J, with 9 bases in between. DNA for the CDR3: TGTGCCACCAGTGAGCCCCGAGGGAACACCGGGGAGCTGTTTTTT. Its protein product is CATSEPRGNTGELFF.

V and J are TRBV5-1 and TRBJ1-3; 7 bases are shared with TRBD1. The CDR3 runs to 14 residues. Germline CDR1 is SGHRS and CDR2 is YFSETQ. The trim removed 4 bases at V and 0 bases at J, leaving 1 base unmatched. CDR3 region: CASSRDSSGNTIYF. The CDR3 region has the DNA TGCGCCAGCAGCCGGGACAGCTCTGGAAACACCATATATTTT.

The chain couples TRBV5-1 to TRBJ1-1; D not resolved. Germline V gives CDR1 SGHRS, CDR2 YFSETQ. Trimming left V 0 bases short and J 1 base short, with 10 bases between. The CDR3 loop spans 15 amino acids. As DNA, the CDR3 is TGCGCCAGCAGCTTGGTGGGGAGGTCGAACACTGAAGCTTTCTTT. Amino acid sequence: CASSLVGRSNTEAFF.

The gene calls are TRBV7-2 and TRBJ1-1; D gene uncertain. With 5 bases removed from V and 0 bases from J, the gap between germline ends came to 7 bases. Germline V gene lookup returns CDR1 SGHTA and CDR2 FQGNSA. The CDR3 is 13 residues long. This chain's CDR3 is CASSPAVNTEAFF. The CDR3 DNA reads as TGTGCCAGCAGCCCGGCAGTGAACACTGAAGCTTTCTTT.

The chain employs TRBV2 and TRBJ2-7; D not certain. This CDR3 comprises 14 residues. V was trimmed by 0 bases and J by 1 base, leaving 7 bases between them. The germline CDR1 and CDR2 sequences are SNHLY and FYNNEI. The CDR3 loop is CASSEAEGSYEQYV. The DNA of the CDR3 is TGTGCCAGCAGTGAAGCAGAAGGTTCCTACGAGCAGTACGTC.

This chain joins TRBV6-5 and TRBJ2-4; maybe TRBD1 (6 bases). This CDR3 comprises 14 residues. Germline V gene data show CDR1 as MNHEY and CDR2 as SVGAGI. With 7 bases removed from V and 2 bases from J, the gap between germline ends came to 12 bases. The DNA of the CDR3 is TGTGCCAGCATCGAACAGGGTTCCAAAAACATTCAGTACTTC. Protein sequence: CASIEQGSKNIQYF.

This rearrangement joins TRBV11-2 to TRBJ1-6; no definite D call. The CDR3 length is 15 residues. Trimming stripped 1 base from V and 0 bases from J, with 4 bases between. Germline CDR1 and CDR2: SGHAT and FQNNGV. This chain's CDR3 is CASSLGVSYNSPLHF. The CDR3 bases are TGTGCCAGCAGCTTAGGGGTCTCCTATAATTCACCCCTCCACTTT. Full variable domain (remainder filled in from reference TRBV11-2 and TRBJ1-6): EAGVAQSPRYKIIEKRQSVAFWCNPISGHATLYWYQQILGQGPKLLIQFQNNGVVDDSQLPKDRFSAERLKGVDSTLKIQPAKLEDSAVYLCASSLGVSYNSPLHFGNGTRLTVT.

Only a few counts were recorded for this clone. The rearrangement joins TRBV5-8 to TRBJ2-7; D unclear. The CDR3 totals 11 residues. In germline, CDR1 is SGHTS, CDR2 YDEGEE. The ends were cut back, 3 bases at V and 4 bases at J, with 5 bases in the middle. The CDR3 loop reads CASSYRYEQYV. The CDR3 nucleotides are TGTGCCAGCAGCTACCGATACGAGCAGTACGTC.

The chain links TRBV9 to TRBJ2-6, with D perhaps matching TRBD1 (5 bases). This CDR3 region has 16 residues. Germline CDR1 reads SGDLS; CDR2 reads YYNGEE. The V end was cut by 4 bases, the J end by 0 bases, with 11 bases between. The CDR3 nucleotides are TGTGCCAGCAGCCCTCGACAGAGCTCTGGGGCCAACGTCCTGACTTTC. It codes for CASSPRQSSGANVLTF.